The present T cell receptor beta chain was sequenced within a study of T cell repertoires in cytomegalovirus infection. Whole-study context: Selected CMV epitopes included recently identified HLA-C-restricted ones as well as well-studied HLA-B-restricted ones.

The length of the CDR3 is 16 residues. Trimming took 0 bases from V and 2 from J, leaving 10 bases between them. CDR1 MNHEY and CDR2 SVGAGI come from the germline V gene. Study-wide results and caveats: The study found HLA-C-restricted CMV-specific TCR beta clonotypes dominating the ex vivo response.

Of note for this clonotype: Antigen unknown.

MiXCR was run by TCRdb on the reads, yielding one entry per CDR3 protein. The table has around 750,000 distinct CDR3 sequences, 30% to 35% seen once; the top ten hold approximately 13%. The origin of this receptor is a human donor in good health (CMV status not recorded). Some clones in this sample may be carry-over from other donors' samples. This specimen consisted of cultured CD8+ T cells from PBMCs, obtained from culture after CMV antigen stimulation. The rearrangement uses TRBV6-5 and TRBJ2-2; D not certain. The CDR3: CASSYSGPINTGELFF. The CDR3 region has the DNA TGTGCCAGCAGTTACTCCGGACCGATAAACACCGGGGAGCTGTTTTTT.